In this sample, the clone carrying this TCR beta chain turned up a few times. As yet, its antigen is unknown. This CDR3 has 15 residues. V was trimmed by 3 bases and J by 4 bases, leaving 13 bases between them. Germline values: CDR1 SGHTA, CDR2 FQGNSA. The PCR ran on 60 Vbeta and 13 Jbeta primers. The method was immunoSEQ multiplex PCR; TCRdb's version includes in-frame clones alone and lacks a portion of them. The sample has some 69,000 clones, around 70% seen once; the top ten hold around 13%. This entry belongs to a study of cytomegalovirus exposure and HLA in healthy donors. The study's findings and limits: Per published reports, the classifier diagnosed cytomegalovirus status with high specificity and sensitivity. Across donors, sequencing depth was assumed by presence/absence analyses to be roughly uniform.

The sequence was collected from a male donor in good health and CMV-seropositive. Sequenced material: PBMCs. The chain is built from TRBV7-2 and TRBJ2-1, with a weak D call TRBD2 (5 bases). This CDR3 is CASSLRADGYNEQFF. CDR3 nucleotide sequence: TGTGCCAGCAGCTTGAGGGCGGACGGGTACAATGAGCAGTTCTTC.